The 18 T cell receptor beta chains presented below share a single source sample, sequenced in a study of Ad26.COV2.S vaccination and SARS-CoV-2 variants (dated by TCRdb to the early 2020s). The treatment or condition label for this specimen denotes: over 15 received Ad26.COV2.S at low or high dose, single or two shots; about 5 received placebo; per-sample allocation not given. Repertoires of vaccine and placebo recipients were sequenced from samples taken on day 63 after the first injection. The library was made by the immunoSEQ multiplex PCR assay. The source is immuneACCESS, and TCRdb retained only in-frame sequences with V and J called. Part of the clones is not carried over; for the studies checked, unresolved V genes explain less than half of this, and the remainder is unexplained. Here the sample has about 370,000 clones; around 91% occur a single time. The ten top clones hold around 1.8% of the sample.

Sample: peripheral blood, taken in a trial of Ad26.COV2.S vaccine versus placebo. The receptors shown here come from a person aged 18-65 years who received the Ad26.COV2.S COVID-19 vaccine or a placebo.

The chain links TRBV6-6 to TRBJ1-5, with D perhaps TRBD1 (5 bases). Germline CDR1 and CDR2: MNHNY and SVGAGI (reference sequence). V shed 3 bases and J shed 7 bases, with 13 bases lying between them. The CDR3 spans 14 residues. CDR3 DNA: TGTGCCAGCAGTTATGAGGGGAACAAACAGCCCCAGCATTTT. This codes for CASSYEGNKQPQHF.

This rearrangement joins TRBV28 to TRBJ1-5; 7 bases are a match to TRBD1. V trimming: 5 bases; J trimming: 6 bases; junction bases outside the gene matches: 7. This CDR3 is built from 14 residues. CDR1 and CDR2 from the germline V gene are MDHEN and SYDVKM. CDR3 coding DNA: TGTGCCAGCAGTACCGACAGGGACATTCAGCCCCAGCATTTT. This codes for CASSTDRDIQPQHF. Together with reference TRBV28 and TRBJ1-5, the CDR3 gives the full variable domain: DVKVTQSSRYLVKRTGEKVFLECVQDMDHENMFWYRQDPGLGLRLIYFSYDVKMKEKGDIPEGYSVSREKKERFSLILESASTNQTSMYLCASSTDRDIQPQHFGDGTRLSIL.

The chain carries TRBV11-3 and TRBJ2-2, with a tentative D call TRBD2 (5 bases). Trimming shortened V by 0 bases and J by 1 base, and 6 bases separated the two germline ends. Germline CDR1 is SGHNT and CDR2 is YENEEA. The CDR3 totals 15 residues. The CDR3 bases are TGTGCCAGCAGCTTAGATGGGAGGAACACCGGGGAGCTGTTTTTT. Amino acid sequence: CASSLDGRNTGELFF.

The V call is TRBV19, the J call TRBJ1-5; 7 bases fit TRBD1. The germline CDR1 and CDR2 sequences are LNHDA and SQIVND (reference sequence). The junction had 9 bases not matched to a gene; V was cut back by 9 bases and J by 7 bases. CDR3 length: 13 residues. CDR3 in amino acids: CASEDRVGQPQHF. CDR3 sequence (DNA): TGTGCCAGCGAAGACAGGGTGGGGCAGCCCCAGCATTTT. Supplemented by reference TRBV19 and TRBJ1-5, the full variable domain reads DGGITQSPKYLFRKEGQNVTLSCEQNLNHDAMYWYRQDPGQGLRLIYYSQIVNDFQKGDIAEGYSVSREKKESFPLTVTSAQKNPTAFYLCASEDRVGQPQHFGDGTRLSIL.

As concerns this clone: Other DNA sequences of this sample code for an identical CDR3. This chain links TRBV29-1 with TRBJ2-7, with D perhaps being TRBD1 or TRBD2 (6 bases each). Trimming left V 5 bases short and J 3 bases short, with 11 bases between. Per the germline V gene, CDR1 is SQVTM and CDR2 is ANQGSEA. The CDR3 sequence is 12 residues long. The CDR3 here is CSVRGQFYEQYF. In nucleotides, the CDR3 is TGCAGCGTTCGGGGGCAGTTCTACGAGCAGTACTTC.

V is TRBV11-3 and J is TRBJ1-3; unclear D gene. The CDR3 has 16 residues. Germline CDR1 reads SGHNT; CDR2 reads YENEEA. V dropped 4 bases and J dropped 2 bases, with 15 bases sitting between them. The CDR3 is CASSSGQAAAGNTIYF. The CDR3 DNA reads TGTGCCAGCAGCTCCGGCCAGGCTGCGGCTGGAAACACCATATATTTT.

J is TRBJ2-5 and V is TRBV28; 7 bases line up with TRBD2. The CDR3 length is 15 residues. Germline-derived CDR1 and CDR2 are MDHEN and SYDVKM. V shed 3 bases, J shed 5 bases, and the junction held 9 bases outside the gene matches. In DNA form, the CDR3 reads TGTGCCAGCAGTTTTCGGTGGGAGGGCCGGGAGACCCAGTACTTC. This sequence encodes CASSFRWEGRETQYF.

This sequence joins TRBV7-8 and TRBJ2-7, with 9 positions matching TRBD2. The germline V gene has CDR1 SGHVS and CDR2 FQNEAQ. There are 15 residues in the CDR3. J was trimmed by 2 bases and V by 4 bases; bases with no gene match: 6. The CDR3 loop reads CASSSLGGRAYEQYF. The CDR3 DNA is TGTGCCAGCAGCTCACTAGGCGGGAGGGCCTACGAGCAGTACTTC.

This clone was detected only once. A read error may produce the germline difference seen at one junction end. This chain uses TRBV4-1 with TRBJ1-2; TRBD1 matches at 9 bases. CDR3 length equals 17 residues. CDR1 and CDR2 (germline): MGHRA, YSYEKL. The CDR3 sequence is CVSSQGGQGRANYGYTF. The CDR3 region has the DNA TGCGTCAGCAGCCAAGGCGGACAGGGGAGGGCTAACTATGGCTACACCTTC.

CDR3 amino acids: CASSPTGGESTEAFF. CDR3 nucleotide sequence: TGTGCCAGCAGCCCCACAGGGGGCGAGAGCACTGAAGCTTTCTTT. J is TRBJ1-1 and V is TRBV3-1 (or the pseudogene TRBV3-2); 9 bases agree with TRBD1. The J segment lost 4 bases and the V segment lost 4 bases, leaving 7 bases of the junction unmatched. This CDR3 contains 15 residues. CDR1 and CDR2 from the germline V gene are LGHDT and YNNKEL (reference sequence).

This chain joins TRBV28 and TRBJ2-5; D is perhaps TRBD2 (5 bases). Between the trimmed V and J ends, which lost 6 bases and 10 bases, there was a span of 18 bases. This CDR3 contains 13 residues. Per the germline V gene, CDR1 is MDHEN and CDR2 is SYDVKM. The CDR3 here is CASRGRGKVDQYF. The DNA of the CDR3 is TGTGCCAGCAGGGGGAGAGGGAAAGTCGACCAGTACTTC.

This clone was picked up many times. The chain recombines TRBV11-2 with TRBJ2-1, with a possible D match to TRBD1 (6 bases). The V gene's germline CDR1 is SGHAT and CDR2 FQNNGV. The CDR3 is 14 residues long. V lost 4 bases and J 6 bases, leaving 13 bases between the germline ends. CDR3 bases: TGTGCCAGCAGCTGGGCAGGGGCGTCCAATGAGCAGTTCTTC. It yields the protein CASSWAGASNEQFF.

This clone appeared once. V and J are TRBV7-8 and TRBJ2-1, with TRBD2 identical over 12 bases. Germline lookup yields CDR1 SGHVS and CDR2 FQNEAQ. V trimming: 9 bases; J trimming: 8 bases; junction bases outside the gene matches: 11. CDR3 length: 15 residues. The CDR3: CASQRRTSGTDEQFF. In DNA form, the CDR3 reads TGTGCCAGTCAAAGAAGGACTAGCGGGACCGATGAGCAGTTCTTC.

The rearrangement uses TRBV28 and TRBJ2-5; 9 bases fit TRBD1. V dropped 9 bases and J dropped 5; count of bases not matched to a gene: 10. The CDR3 contains 14 residues. Germline V gives CDR1 MDHEN, CDR2 SYDVKM. In DNA, the CDR3 is TGTGCCAGTACCGGACAGGGGACATCGGAGACCCAGTACTTC. Protein: CASTGQGTSETQYF.

This chain joins TRBV27 and TRBJ2-1; 10 nucleotides line up with TRBD1. Trimming took 5 bases from V and 7 from J; bases not matched to a gene: 8. This CDR3 contains 15 residues. CDR1 and CDR2 (germline): MNHEY, SMNVEV (reference sequence). In DNA, the CDR3 is TGTGCCAGCAGTCAACTGGGACAGGGGAGGAATGAGCAGTTCTTC. Its translation is CASSQLGQGRNEQFF.

The CDR3 region has the DNA TGTGCCAGCAGCTCCGGGGCAGTCGGGACTGAAGCTTTCTTT. Translated: CASSSGAVGTEAFF. The V call is TRBV7-2, the J call TRBJ1-1, with a tentative D call TRBD1 (5 bases). Trimming stripped 4 bases from V and 5 bases from J, with 14 bases between. CDR3 length: 14 amino acids. The germline V gene encodes CDR1 SGHTA and CDR2 FQGNSA.

This clone was seen a few times. DNA for the CDR3: TGCAGCGTTGTTCATTTCACAGATACGCAGTATTTT. It codes for CSVVHFTDTQYF. V is TRBV29-1 and J is TRBJ2-3, with no clear D. V lost 4 bases, J lost 2 bases, and 7 bases lay in between. This CDR3 has 12 amino acids. CDR1 and CDR2 from the germline V gene are SQVTM and ANQGSEA.

The chain joins TRBV28 to TRBJ2-7; D unclear. Germline values: CDR1 MDHEN, CDR2 SYDVKM. Trimming removed 3 bases at V and 1 base at J, with 16 bases between. The CDR3 contains 16 residues. DNA of the CDR3: TGTGCCAGCAGTTTGGCGGTTTCCCGGTCTTCCTACGAGCAGTACTTC. It encodes CASSLAVSRSSYEQYF.